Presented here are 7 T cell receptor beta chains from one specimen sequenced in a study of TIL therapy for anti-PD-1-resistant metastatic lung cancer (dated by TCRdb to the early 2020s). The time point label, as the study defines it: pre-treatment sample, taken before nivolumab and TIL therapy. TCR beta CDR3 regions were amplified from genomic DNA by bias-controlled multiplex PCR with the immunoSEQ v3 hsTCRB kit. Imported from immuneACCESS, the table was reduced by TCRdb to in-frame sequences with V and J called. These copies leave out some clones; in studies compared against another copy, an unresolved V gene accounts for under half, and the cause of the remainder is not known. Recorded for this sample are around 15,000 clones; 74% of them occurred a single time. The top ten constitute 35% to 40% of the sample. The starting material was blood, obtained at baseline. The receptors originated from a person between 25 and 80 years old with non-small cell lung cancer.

CDR3 sequence reads: CASSLVSGPGNTIYF. CDR3 DNA: TGTGCCAGCAGCTTAGTTTCGGGACCTGGAAACACCATATATTTT. The chain is built from TRBV7-8 and TRBJ1-3; the D gene is possibly TRBD1 (5 bases). The CDR3 covers 15 residues. The germline CDR1 and CDR2 sequences are SGHVS and FQNEAQ. The V and J ends lost 1 base and 2 bases respectively, with 9 bases between them.

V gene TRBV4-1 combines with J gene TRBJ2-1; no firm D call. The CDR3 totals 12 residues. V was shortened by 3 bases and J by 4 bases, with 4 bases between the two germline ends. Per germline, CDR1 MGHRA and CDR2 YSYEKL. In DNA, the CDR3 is TGCGCCAGCAGCCAGTTTTACAATGAGCAGTTCTTC. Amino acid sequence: CASSQFYNEQFF.

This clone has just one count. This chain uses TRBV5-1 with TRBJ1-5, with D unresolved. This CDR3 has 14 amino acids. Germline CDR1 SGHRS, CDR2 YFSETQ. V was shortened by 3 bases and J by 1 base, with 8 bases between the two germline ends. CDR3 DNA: TGCGCCAGCAGCTCTGACGGAAGCAATCAGCCCCAGCATTTT. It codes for CASSSDGSNQPQHF.

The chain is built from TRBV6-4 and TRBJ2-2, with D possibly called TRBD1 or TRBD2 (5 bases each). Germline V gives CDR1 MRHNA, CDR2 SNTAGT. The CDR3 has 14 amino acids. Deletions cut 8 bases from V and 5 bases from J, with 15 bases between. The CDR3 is CASATGTETGELFF. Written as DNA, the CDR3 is TGTGCCAGCGCCACCGGGACGGAAACCGGGGAGCTGTTTTTT.

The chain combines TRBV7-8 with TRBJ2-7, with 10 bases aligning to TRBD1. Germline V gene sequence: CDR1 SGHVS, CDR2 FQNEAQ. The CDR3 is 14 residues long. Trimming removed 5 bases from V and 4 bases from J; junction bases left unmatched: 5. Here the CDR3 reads CASSPGTGAYEQYF. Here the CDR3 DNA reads TGTGCCAGCAGCCCCGGGACAGGGGCATACGAGCAGTACTTC.

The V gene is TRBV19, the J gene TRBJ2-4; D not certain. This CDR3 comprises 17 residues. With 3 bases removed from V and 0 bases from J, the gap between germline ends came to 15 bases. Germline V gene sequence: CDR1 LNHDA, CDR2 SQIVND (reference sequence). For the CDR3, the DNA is TGTGCCAGTAGTATCCTTCTGACCCACCAAGCCAAAAACATTCAGTACTTC. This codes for CASSILLTHQAKNIQYF.

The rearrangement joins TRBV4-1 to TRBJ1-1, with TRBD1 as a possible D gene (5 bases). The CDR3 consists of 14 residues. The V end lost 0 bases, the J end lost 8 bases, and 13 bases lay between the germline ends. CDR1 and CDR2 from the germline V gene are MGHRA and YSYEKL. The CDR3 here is CASSQEPGGREAFF. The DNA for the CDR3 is TGCGCCAGCAGCCAAGAACCCGGGGGGAGGGAAGCTTTCTTT.